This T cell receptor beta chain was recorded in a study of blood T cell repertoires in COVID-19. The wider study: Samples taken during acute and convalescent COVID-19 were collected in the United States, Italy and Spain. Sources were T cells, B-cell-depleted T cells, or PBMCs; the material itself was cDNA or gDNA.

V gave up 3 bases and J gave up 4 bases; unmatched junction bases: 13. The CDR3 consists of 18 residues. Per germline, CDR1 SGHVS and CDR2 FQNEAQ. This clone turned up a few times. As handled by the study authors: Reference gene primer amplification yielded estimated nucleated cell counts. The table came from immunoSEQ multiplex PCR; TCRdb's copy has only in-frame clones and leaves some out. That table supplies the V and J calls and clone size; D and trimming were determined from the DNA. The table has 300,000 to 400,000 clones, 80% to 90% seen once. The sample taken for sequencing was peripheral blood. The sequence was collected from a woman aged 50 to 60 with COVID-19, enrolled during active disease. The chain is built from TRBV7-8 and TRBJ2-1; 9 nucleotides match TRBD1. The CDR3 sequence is CASSFDPAGTGSYNEQFF. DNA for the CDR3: TGTGCCAGCAGCTTCGATCCGGCCGGGACAGGGTCGTACAATGAGCAGTTCTTC.